This T cell receptor (beta chain) was sequenced in a study of patients and donors after allogeneic stem cell transplantation. TCRdb re-called the RT-PCR reads through MiXCR, storing one row per CDR3 protein. The sample records about a million distinct CDR3 sequences, about 20% being singletons. After removal of 1 base from V and 4 bases from J, the junction contained 11 bases not matched to a gene. The germline V gene encodes CDR1 SGHDN and CDR2 FVKESK. This CDR3 spans 18 amino acids. Material: blood, either unsorted or a sorted T cell fraction (not recorded which). The chain employs TRBV14 and TRBJ2-1, with TRBD2 identical over 9 bases. The source is a human donor who was either an allogeneic HSCT recipient or a stem cell or donor lymphocyte infusion donor (not recorded which). It is not recorded whose cells these are; they may come from a transplant donor. CDR3 nucleotides: TGTGCCAGCAGCCAAGTTTCTAGCGGGGTGCTTGGATACAATGAGCAGTTCTTC. Translating gives CASSQVSSGVLGYNEQFF.